These 32 T cell receptor beta chains were sequenced from one sample in a study of blood T cell repertoires in COVID-19. TCRdb's copy holds only in-frame clones and misses some; the assay was immunoSEQ multiplex PCR. The sample has about 63,000 clones, 65% to 80% seen once; the top ten hold about 31%. Sequencing was performed on peripheral blood. These receptor sequences come from a human donor in a cohort sampled during active COVID-19.

The rearrangement joins TRBV28 to TRBJ2-1, with TRBD2 matching 10 bases. CDR1 is MDHEN, CDR2 SYDVKM, per germline. J was trimmed by 6 bases and V by 0 bases; bases with no gene match: 8. This CDR3 contains 17 residues. The CDR3 spells CASSLWASGSHGNEQFF. The CDR3, as DNA: TGTGCCAGCAGTTTATGGGCTAGCGGGAGTCATGGCAATGAGCAGTTCTTC.

This sequence joins TRBV4-1 and TRBJ2-1; TRBD2 aligns across 12 bases. The CDR3 consists of 16 residues. Germline V CDR1 and CDR2: MGHRA, YSYEKL. V shed 4 bases and J 12 bases; nucleotides not matched to a gene: 13. The CDR3 reads CASSPLRTSGVKGQFF. As DNA, the CDR3 is TGCGCCAGCAGCCCTCTGAGGACTAGCGGGGTTAAGGGGCAGTTCTTC.

Here the CDR3 DNA reads TGTGCCAGCAGTCTTCGGCGGGAGGGCCGTAAGGAGACCCAGTACTTC. It encodes CASSLRREGRKETQYF. V and J are TRBV27 and TRBJ2-5, with TRBD2 matching over 9 bases. The CDR3 runs to 16 residues. CDR1 and CDR2 from the germline V gene are MNHEY and SMNVEV (reference sequence). Germline trimming cut 5 bases from V and 5 bases from J; bases unmatched to any gene: 12.

The J gene is TRBJ2-5, the V gene TRBV15, with D hard to call. CDR1 LNHNV and CDR2 YYDKDF come from the germline V gene (reference sequence). The CDR3 has 15 amino acids. The V end lost 0 bases, the J end lost 1 base, and 9 bases lay between the germline ends. The CDR3 nucleotides are TGTGCCACCAGCAGAGATAAAACTTCCCAAGAGACCCAGTACTTC. Encoded protein: CATSRDKTSQETQYF.

The V call is TRBV15, the J call TRBJ2-1; D is possibly TRBD2 (6 bases). The length of the CDR3 is 16 residues. V lost 0 bases, J lost 0 bases, and 9 bases lay in between. Germline assignment: CDR1 LNHNV and CDR2 YYDKDF (reference sequence). The CDR3 is CATSRDGGISYNEQFF. CDR3 DNA: TGTGCCACCAGCAGAGATGGCGGGATCTCCTACAATGAGCAGTTCTTC.

The rearrangement links TRBV11-2 to TRBJ2-5, with 8 bases aligning to TRBD2. The germline V gene encodes CDR1 SGHAT and CDR2 FQNNGV. The CDR3 covers 14 residues. J lost 5 bases, V lost 4 bases, and 6 bases had no gene match. CDR3 loop: CASSSGGRGETQYF. The CDR3 region has the DNA TGTGCCAGCAGCTCGGGAGGGCGAGGGGAGACCCAGTACTTC.

This rearrangement joins TRBV9 to TRBJ2-3, with D tentatively TRBD2 (5 bases). The V gene lost 3 bases and the J gene lost 0 bases, with 11 bases spanning the gap. The germline CDR1 and CDR2 sequences are SGDLS and YYNGEE. The CDR3 is 15 residues long. CDR3 loop: CASSGTGSSTDTQYF. CDR3 in DNA: TGTGCCAGCAGCGGGACTGGTTCTAGCACAGATACGCAGTATTTT.

In DNA form, the CDR3 reads TGTGCCAGCAGTCCCAGGGGCAACATTCAGTACTTC. As protein: CASSPRGNIQYF. The V call is TRBV3-1 (or the pseudogene TRBV3-2), the J call TRBJ2-4, with D possibly TRBD1 on 6 matching bases. CDR1 LGHDT and CDR2 YNNKEL come from the germline V gene (reference sequence). V was shortened by 6 bases and J by 7 bases, with 10 bases between the two germline ends. The CDR3 sequence is 12 residues long.

The chain's CDR3 is CASSFRRVLATDTQYF. CDR3 DNA sequence: TGTGCCAGCAGCTTTAGGCGGGTCCTGGCCACAGATACGCAGTATTTT. The V call is TRBV5-6, the J call TRBJ2-3; a possible D gene is TRBD2 (5 bases). V lost 2 bases, J lost 2 bases, and 15 bases lay in between. There are 16 residues in the CDR3. Germline CDR1 reads SGHDT; CDR2 reads YYEEEE.

The chain joins TRBV4-3 to TRBJ2-7; TRBD2 aligns across 11 bases. V lost 0 bases, J lost 0 bases, and 16 bases stayed unmatched. CDR3 length: 21 residues. In germline, CDR1 is LGHNA, CDR2 YSLEER. In nucleotides, the CDR3 is TGCGCCAGCAGCCAAGAAGCAGGGGATACTAGCGGGAGAAGAAGCTCCTACGAGCAGTACTTC. It codes for CASSQEAGDTSGRRSSYEQYF.

The V and J genes are TRBV4-3 and TRBJ2-1; no reliable D call. The germline V gene encodes CDR1 LGHNA and CDR2 YSLEER. V lost 2 bases and J lost 1, with 21 bases in between. The CDR3 contains 19 residues. The chain's CDR3 is CASSQTAFGGMTSYNEQFF. The CDR3 DNA follows: TGCGCCAGCAGCCAAACCGCCTTTGGCGGAATGACTTCCTACAATGAGCAGTTCTTC.

This clone was observed a single time. This rearrangement joins TRBV5-1 to TRBJ1-1; no clear D gene. CDR1 is SGHRS and CDR2 is YFSETQ in the germline V gene. V was shortened by 2 bases and J by 3 bases, with 11 bases between the two germline ends. CDR3 length equals 14 residues. The CDR3 reads CASSFDGLDTEAFF. The CDR3 DNA reads TGCGCCAGCAGCTTTGACGGGTTAGACACTGAAGCTTTCTTT.

The chain carries TRBV10-3 and TRBJ2-3, with D perhaps matching TRBD2 (6 bases). The CDR3 extends over 16 amino acids. V gave up 0 bases and J gave up 1 base, with 11 bases separating them. Germline V gives CDR1 ENHRY, CDR2 SYGVKD. The CDR3 sequence: CAISESTGAGTDTQYF. DNA for the CDR3: TGTGCCATCAGTGAGTCTACGGGAGCGGGCACAGATACGCAGTATTTT.

CDR3 nucleotide sequence: TGCGCCAGCAGCGCGACAGGGCACCTCAATCAGCCCCAGCATTTT. As protein: CASSATGHLNQPQHF. J is TRBJ1-5 and V is TRBV5-1, with TRBD1 identical over 7 bases. The CDR3 is made up of 15 amino acids. CDR1 and CDR2 (germline): SGHRS, YFSETQ. Germline trimming cut 4 bases from V and 3 bases from J; bases unmatched to any gene: 7.

This chain joins TRBV2 and TRBJ2-1, with 10 bases fitting TRBD1. The germline gives CDR1 SNHLY, CDR2 FYNNEI. The J segment lost 7 bases and the V segment lost 6 bases, leaving 9 bases of the junction unmatched. This CDR3 is 15 amino acids long. Written as DNA, the CDR3 is TGTGCCAGCAGGGGACCGGGACAGGGGTTGAATGAGCAGTTCTTC. Translated, it gives CASRGPGQGLNEQFF.

V and J are TRBV19 and TRBJ1-2; D might be TRBD1 (6 bases). The CDR3 has 15 residues. The V end was cut by 0 bases, the J end by 12 bases, with 20 bases between. Germline V gives CDR1 LNHDA, CDR2 SQIVND (reference sequence). CDR3 loop: CASSIDPGARAMHTF. In DNA form, the CDR3 reads TGTGCCAGTAGTATAGATCCAGGGGCTAGAGCGATGCACACCTTC.

The V call is TRBV28, the J call TRBJ2-7; 10 bases match TRBD1. Germline V gene data show CDR1 as MDHEN and CDR2 as SYDVKM. CDR3 length: 16 residues. V gave up 5 bases and J gave up 6 bases; unmatched junction bases: 13. CDR3 nucleotides: TGTGCCAGCAGTCCCCGGACAGGGGGATATTGGGGCGAGCAGTACTTC. Protein product: CASSPRTGGYWGEQYF.

This clone has a single count. The chain combines TRBV5-1 with TRBJ2-5; D not certain. This CDR3 has 15 amino acids. CDR1 and CDR2 from the germline V gene are SGHRS and YFSETQ. The V and J ends lost 4 bases and 4 bases respectively, with 17 bases between them. CDR3 region: CASSTLRYSRETQYF. CDR3 DNA sequence: TGCGCCAGCAGCACCCTCCGGTATAGCAGAGAGACCCAGTACTTC.

The V call is TRBV6-1, the J call TRBJ1-4; no definite D call. Per germline, CDR1 MNHNS and CDR2 SASEGT. The CDR3 length is 18 residues. Deletions cut 3 bases from V and 2 bases from J, with 19 bases between. In nucleotides, the CDR3 is TGTGCCAGCAGTGAGAGGAGGAAGGGTCGGGCCACTAATGAAAAACTGTTTTTT. This translates into CASSERRKGRATNEKLFF.

V usage is TRBV12-5 and J usage is TRBJ2-5; no firm D call. V lost 1 base, J lost 7 bases, and 10 bases lay in between. This CDR3 region has 13 residues. Germline-derived CDR1 and CDR2 are LGHNT and FRNRAP. The CDR3 sequence: CASGLGPEVTQYF. The CDR3 nucleotides read TGTGCTAGTGGTTTGGGCCCTGAGGTGACCCAGTACTTC.

The rearrangement uses TRBV2 and TRBJ1-6; possibly TRBD1 for D (6 bases). Trimming removed 7 bases from V and 10 bases from J, with 14 bases in between. There are 13 residues in the CDR3. The V gene's germline CDR1 is SNHLY and CDR2 FYNNEI. CDR3 sequence reads: CASNGAGASPLHF. The CDR3 coding sequence is TGTGCCAGCAATGGCGCAGGGGCCTCACCCCTCCACTTT.

This chain connects TRBV5-1 to TRBJ2-7, with TRBD1 identical over 7 bases. This CDR3 is 13 amino acids long. Germline trimming cut 7 bases from V and 3 bases from J; bases unmatched to any gene: 7. Germline V gene lookup returns CDR1 SGHRS and CDR2 YFSETQ. Here the CDR3 reads CASSKPGGYEQYF. Here the CDR3 DNA reads TGCGCCAGCTCCAAACCAGGGGGCTACGAGCAGTACTTC.

The CDR3 DNA is TGTGCCAGCCGGGAGAATGAGCAGTTCTTC. This sequence encodes CASRENEQFF. V and J are TRBV6-5 and TRBJ2-1; D may be TRBD2 (6 bases). The germline V and J ends were trimmed by 8 bases and 7 bases, with 6 bases remaining between them. There are 10 residues in the CDR3. In germline, CDR1 is MNHEY, CDR2 SVGAGI.

The gene calls are TRBV19 and TRBJ2-5; 11 bases are a match to TRBD2. CDR3 length: 16 amino acids. With V trimmed by 5 bases and J by 2 bases, 7 bases remained unmatched. Germline CDR1 and CDR2: LNHDA and SQIVND (reference sequence). The CDR3 reads CASSHGLAGGQETQYF. CDR3 coding DNA: TGTGCCAGTAGTCACGGCCTAGCGGGGGGACAAGAGACCCAGTACTTC.

The chain recombines TRBV4-1 with TRBJ2-7, with 7 bases fitting TRBD2. The trim removed 2 bases at V and 1 base at J, leaving 8 bases unmatched. The CDR3 loop spans 16 amino acids. CDR1 is MGHRA and CDR2 is YSYEKL in the germline V gene. The chain's CDR3 is CASSQPRAGVSYEQYF. CDR3 nucleotides: TGCGCCAGCAGCCAACCAAGGGCGGGAGTGTCCTACGAGCAGTACTTC.

The chain recombines TRBV5-4 with TRBJ2-7; D might be TRBD2 (5 bases). CDR1 and CDR2 (germline): SGHNT, YYREEE (reference sequence). Trimming removed 1 base at V and 2 bases at J, with 16 bases between. The CDR3 is made up of 16 amino acids. CDR3 region: CASSLSSSGTPYEQYF. CDR3 DNA: TGTGCCAGCAGCTTGAGTTCCAGCGGTACCCCCTACGAGCAGTACTTC. Looking up the rest from reference TRBV5-4 and TRBJ2-7 gives the full variable domain: ETGVTQSPTHLIKTRGQQVTLRCSSQSGHNTVSWYQQALGQGPQFIFQYYREEENGRGNFPPRFSGLQFPNYSSELNVNALELDDSALYLCASSLSSSGTPYEQYFGPGTRLTVT.

The chain couples TRBV5-6 to TRBJ1-1, with D perhaps matching TRBD1 (6 bases). The V gene's germline CDR1 is SGHDT and CDR2 YYEEEE. V lost 4 bases, J lost 0 bases, and 10 bases lay in between. The CDR3 is 14 residues long. The CDR3 DNA follows: TGTGCCAGCAGCCCCGCAGGGGTGAACACTGAAGCTTTCTTT. This sequence encodes CASSPAGVNTEAFF.

V and J are TRBV2 and TRBJ1-1, with D perhaps TRBD1 (6 bases). V lost 7 bases to trimming and J lost 1 base, with 16 bases between them. CDR3 length: 15 amino acids. Germline V gene lookup returns CDR1 SNHLY and CDR2 FYNNEI. The DNA for the CDR3 is TGTGCCAGCAATCCGGACAGAAATGCGAACACTGAAGCTTTCTTT. Translation: CASNPDRNANTEAFF.

The gene calls are TRBV6-2 or TRBV6-3 and TRBJ2-7, with TRBD1 matching over 8 bases. Germline loops: CDR1 MNHEY, CDR2 SVGEGT. CDR3 length equals 15 residues. After removal of 6 bases from V and 0 bases from J, the junction contained 7 bases not matched to a gene. CDR3 in amino acids: CASSLYRGSSYEQYF. The CDR3 DNA is TGTGCCAGCAGCTTATACAGGGGGAGCTCCTACGAGCAGTACTTC.

V gene TRBV24-1 combines with J gene TRBJ2-7, with D tentatively TRBD2 (5 bases). This CDR3 spans 11 amino acids. V was clipped by 2 bases and J by 9 bases, with 7 bases between them. Per germline, CDR1 KGHDR and CDR2 SFDVKD. Here the CDR3 DNA reads TGTGCCACCAGTGATTATAGCGCGCAGTACTTC. Protein product: CATSDYSAQYF.

This clone has more than one count but fewer than ten. The V call is TRBV25-1, the J call TRBJ1-1; TRBD1 is a possible D gene (6 bases). The V and J ends lost 6 bases and 11 bases respectively, with 16 bases between them. The germline gives CDR1 MGHDK, CDR2 SYGVNS. The CDR3 extends over 12 amino acids. In DNA form, the CDR3 reads TGTGCCAGCAGCGACTCACAGGGCGCGGCTTTCTTT. This encodes CASSDSQGAAFF. The entire variable domain, with the rest obtained from reference TRBV25-1 and TRBJ1-1, is as follows: EADIYQTPRYLVIGTGKKITLECSQTMGHDKMYWYQQDPGMELHLIHYSYGVNSTEKGDLSSESTVSRIRTEHFPLTLESARPSHTSQYLCASSDSQGAAFFGQGTRLTVV.

V is TRBV5-4 and J is TRBJ2-7; D unclear. The CDR3 length is 15 residues. V was trimmed by 2 bases and J by 4 bases, leaving 16 bases between them. The germline CDR1 and CDR2 sequences are SGHNT and YYREEE (reference sequence). CDR3 DNA sequence: TGTGCCAGCAGCTTAGTGAACGCAGGCTCTTACGAGCAGTACTTC. It translates to CASSLVNAGSYEQYF.